This record covers a single T cell receptor beta chain. Its antigen is unknown. The data were taken from a study of shared clonotypes between healthy human individuals. Study-wide results and caveats: Researchers sampled blood only, noting tissue repertoires likely differ.

The table came from immunoSEQ multiplex PCR; TCRdb's copy has only in-frame clones and leaves some out. The data contain about 640,000 clones, approximately 75% of them singletons. The germline CDR1 and CDR2 sequences are MNHEY and SMNVEV (reference sequence). The V segment lost 5 bases and the J segment 4 bases; nucleotides outside the gene matches: 10. This CDR3 region has 15 residues. Recent acute infections and vaccinations were absent in the healthy HIV-negative adult donors. This clonotype originated in a woman aged 25-40 years in good health. The sequencing input was memory CD4+ T cells sorted from blood. Stated subset: CD45RA-negative fraction. The chain has TRBV27 and TRBJ2-7; TRBD1 agrees at 8 bases. This CDR3 is CASSPNPGGLYEQYF. The CDR3 DNA reads TGTGCCAGCAGTCCGAATCCAGGGGGCTTGTACGAGCAGTACTTC.